The source of this T cell receptor (beta chain) is a study of blood T cell repertoires in COVID-19. Background on the study: From the United States, Italy and Spain came samples of acute and convalescent COVID-19. Sample material is recorded as cDNA or gDNA derived from T cells, B-cell-depleted T cells, or PBMCs.

CDR1 is SGHTA and CDR2 is FQGNSA in the germline V gene. CDR3 size: 16 residues. Trimming shortened V by 1 base and J by 2 bases, and 12 bases separated the two germline ends. In the source study's methods: How many nucleated cells were present was estimated from reference gene primer amplification. Some clones are missing from TCRdb's copy, which holds only in-frame ones; the method was immunoSEQ multiplex PCR. The DNA was the basis for D and trimming; V, J and clone size are from that table. The repertoire has a few hundred thousand clones, over 75% of them found once; the top ten carry around 12%.

The clonotype comes from a woman in her sixties with acute or convalescent COVID-19. The material sequenced was peripheral blood. V gene TRBV7-2 combines with J gene TRBJ1-3; tentatively, D is TRBD1 (6 bases). The DNA of the CDR3 is TGTGCCAGCAGCTTAGGGGGCAGGGGAACTGGAAACACCATATATTTT. As protein: CASSLGGRGTGNTIYF.